The 17 T cell receptor beta chains listed next were all sequenced from one sample in a study of HIV-infected patients and healthy controls. All unsorted peripheral T cells were captured because whole blood was used without fractionation. Alpha and beta constant-region primers primed reverse transcription of 500 to 550 ng RNA. Separate chain-specific third strand synthesis with multiplexing indices produced the alpha and beta libraries. TCRdb reprocessed the 5' RACE reads with MiXCR, giving one entry per CDR3 protein. In the table there are about 10,000 distinct CDR3 sequences, over 7.5% of which are singletons. Specimen: blood. The receptor source for this set is an adult in good health.

This clonotype is medium-sized (0.01 to 0.1%) by share. The J gene is TRBJ2-5, the V gene TRBV20-1; possibly TRBD1 or TRBD2 for D (5 bases each). Germline CDR1 reads DFQATT; CDR2 reads SNEGSKA (reference sequence). This CDR3 region has 15 residues. Trimming cost V 5 bases and J 9 bases, with 25 bases left between them. The CDR3 loop is CSAWDPLRTRESQYF. The CDR3 coding sequence is TGCAGTGCTTGGGACCCACTACGGACTCGTGAATCCCAGTACTTC.

This clonotype was recorded many times. This chain connects TRBV11-2 to TRBJ2-2, with D possibly TRBD1 on 5 matching bases. This CDR3 region has 19 residues. Trimming took off 6 bases at V and 0 bases at J, with 23 bases between the two ends. CDR1 and CDR2 from the germline V gene are SGHAT and FQNNGV. The CDR3 spells CASRGLRLLSFANTGELFF. CDR3 DNA: TGTGCCAGCAGGGGGCTCAGGCTACTTTCTTTCGCGAACACCGGGGAGCTGTTTTTT.

This clonotype is medium-sized (0.01 to 0.1%). V is TRBV13 and J is TRBJ2-7, with no clear D. Germline CDR1 and CDR2: PRHDT and FYEKMQ (reference sequence). The CDR3 length is 15 residues. Between the trimmed V and J ends, which lost 5 bases and 2 bases, there was a span of 16 bases. In nucleotides, the CDR3 is TGTGCCAGCAGCCCCCGTGGCGACGGAGCCTACGAGCAGTACTTC. Amino acid sequence: CASSPRGDGAYEQYF. Filled out from reference TRBV13 and TRBJ2-7, the complete variable domain reads AAGVIQSPRHLIKEKRETATLKCYPIPRHDTVYWYQQGPGQDPQFLISFYEKMQSDKGSIPDRFSAQQFSDYHSELNMSSLELGDSALYFCASSPRGDGAYEQYFGPGTRLTVT.

By sample share, this clonotype is medium-sized. The rearrangement joins TRBV5-1 to TRBJ1-2; D gene unclear. V shed 4 bases and J shed 3 bases, with 10 bases lying between them. Germline-derived CDR1 and CDR2 are SGHRS and YFSETQ. CDR3 length: 13 residues. CDR3 loop: CASSPGPDYGYTF. As DNA, the CDR3 is TGCGCCAGCAGCCCCGGGCCCGACTATGGCTACACCTTC.

The rearrangement joins TRBV4-3 to TRBJ2-5; a possible D gene is TRBD2 (5 bases). The germline V and J ends were trimmed by 1 base and 4 bases, with 10 bases remaining between them. CDR1 and CDR2 (germline): LGHNA, YSLEER. CDR3 length equals 14 residues. In DNA form, the CDR3 reads TGCGCCAGCAGCCAAGTTGTTGGAGGAGAGACCCAGTACTTC. Its protein product is CASSQVVGGETQYF.

This clonotype is labeled medium-sized. This chain uses TRBV30 with TRBJ2-3, with 9 nucleotides matching TRBD2. V lost 5 bases, J lost 2 bases, and 11 bases stayed unmatched. The CDR3 extends over 16 amino acids. CDR1 and CDR2 (germline): GTSNPN, SVGIG (reference sequence). The CDR3 loop reads CAWEYGTSTLTDTQYF. CDR3 bases: TGTGCCTGGGAATACGGGACTAGCACACTCACAGATACGCAGTATTTT. Filled out from reference TRBV30 and TRBJ2-3, the complete variable domain reads SQTIHQWPATLVQPVGSPLSLECTVEGTSNPNLYWYRQAAGRGLQLLFYSVGIGQISSEVPQNLSASRPQDRQFILSSKKLLLSDSGFYLCAWEYGTSTLTDTQYFGPGTRLTVL.

This clonotype was observed at least ten times. The rearrangement joins TRBV20-1 to TRBJ1-6; the match to TRBD1 covers 9 bases. Germline values: CDR1 DFQATT, CDR2 SNEGSKA (reference sequence). This CDR3 is built from 14 residues. V dropped 1 base and J dropped 7; count of bases not matched to a gene: 2. The CDR3 region is CSARGGQGNSPLHF. In nucleotides, the CDR3 is TGCAGTGCTAGAGGAGGACAGGGGAATTCACCCCTCCACTTT.

This clonotype was seen at least ten times. CDR3 residues: CASSAIGGYNSPLHF. CDR3 in DNA: TGTGCCAGCAGCGCAATAGGAGGTTATAATTCACCCCTCCACTTT. The chain uses TRBV9 and TRBJ1-6; D unresolved. The CDR3 length is 15 residues. The germline gives CDR1 SGDLS, CDR2 YYNGEE. V gave up 3 bases and J gave up 4 bases, with 11 bases separating them.

This clonotype ranks as medium-sized. The chain has TRBV12-3 or TRBV12-4 and TRBJ2-3, with 8 positions matching TRBD2. This CDR3 is built from 15 residues. V lost 5 bases and J lost 4; bases outside the gene matches: 8. CDR3 DNA sequence: TGTGCCAGCAGTCTGAGCGGGAGCTACCCAGATACGCAGTATTTT. Protein product: CASSLSGSYPDTQYF.

This clonotype was seen at least ten times. The V call is TRBV6-1, the J call TRBJ1-4; D might be TRBD1 (5 bases). The CDR3 is 11 residues long. From germline, CDR1 is MNHNS and CDR2 SASEGT. V was cut by 11 bases and J by 8 bases, with 12 bases left in between. CDR3 in amino acids: CALAGWEKLFF. DNA for the CDR3: TGTGCCTTAGCAGGGTGGGAAAAACTGTTTTTT.

The chain couples TRBV5-1 to TRBJ1-4; possibly TRBD1 for D (5 bases). Germline values: CDR1 SGHRS, CDR2 YFSETQ. The CDR3 length is 15 residues. V lost 3 bases to trimming and J lost 8 bases, with 17 bases between them. The CDR3 reads CASSSRGMKAEKLFF. CDR3 nucleotides: TGCGCCAGCAGCTCACGGGGGATGAAAGCCGAAAAACTGTTTTTT. Full variable domain (rest looked up from reference TRBV5-1 and TRBJ1-4): KAGVTQTPRYLIKTRGQQVTLSCSPISGHRSVSWYQQTPGQGLQFLFEYFSETQRNKGNFPGRFSGRQFSNSRSEMNVSTLELGDSALYLCASSSRGMKAEKLFFGSGTQLSVL.

Many counts were recorded for this clonotype. This chain connects TRBV5-4 to TRBJ2-3; 9 bases line up with TRBD2. Germline V CDR1 and CDR2: SGHNT, YYREEE (reference sequence). Trimming took 4 bases from V and 2 from J; bases not matched to a gene: 5. The CDR3 runs 15 residues. CDR3 sequence: CASSRSGGFTDTQYF. The CDR3 nucleotides read TGTGCCAGCAGCCGTAGCGGGGGCTTCACAGATACGCAGTATTTT.

By frequency in the sample, this clonotype is medium-sized. The rearrangement links TRBV27 to TRBJ2-3; 7 positions agree with TRBD2. The trim removed 3 bases at V and 2 bases at J, leaving 17 bases unmatched. Germline CDR1 reads MNHEY; CDR2 reads SMNVEV (reference sequence). The CDR3 extends over 19 amino acids. DNA for the CDR3: TGTGCCAGCAGTTTTATTGCCCAAAGGGCGGGGGAGTACACAGATACGCAGTATTTT. Its translation: CASSFIAQRAGEYTDTQYF.

This clonotype was counted at least ten times. The chain links TRBV12-3 or TRBV12-4 to TRBJ1-1; D is possibly TRBD1 (6 bases). The ends were cut back, 5 bases at V and 7 bases at J, with 20 bases in the middle. This CDR3 region has 15 residues. CDR3 sequence: CASSLGGLSSGEAFF. The CDR3 DNA reads as TGTGCCAGCAGTCTAGGGGGACTCTCGTCTGGTGAAGCTTTCTTT.

This clonotype is medium-sized within its sample. This chain links TRBV9 with TRBJ2-7; D unresolved. The germline CDR1 and CDR2 sequences are SGDLS and YYNGEE. V was pared by 0 bases and J by 0 bases, with 4 bases between. There are 13 residues in the CDR3. CDR3 sequence (DNA): TGTGCCAGCAGCGTAGATTCCTCCTACGAGCAGTACTTC. It translates to CASSVDSSYEQYF.

There are many counts of this clonotype. The chain carries TRBV29-1 and TRBJ2-2, with a possible D match to TRBD1 (6 bases). This CDR3 is built from 14 residues. Trimming pared 7 bases from V and 3 bases from J, leaving 15 bases between. Germline CDR1 and CDR2: SQVTM and ANQGSEA. CDR3 sequence: CSAKSGADTGELFF. The CDR3, as DNA: TGCAGCGCCAAGTCAGGGGCGGACACCGGGGAGCTGTTTTTT.

The chain recombines TRBV7-9 with TRBJ1-5; D gene uncertain. The CDR3 extends over 12 amino acids. The V gene lost 1 base and the J gene lost 7 bases, with 5 bases spanning the gap. Germline CDR1 reads SEHNR; CDR2 reads FQNEAQ (reference sequence). CDR3 nucleotide sequence: TGTGCCAGCAGCTTAGACGTACAGCCCCAGCATTTT. It translates to CASSLDVQPQHF.